The T cell receptor beta chain under discussion was sequenced for a study of Graves' ophthalmopathy and Graves' hyperthyroidism. In regard to this clonotype: At one end the junction does not follow the germline gene, possibly because of a read error.

Germline V CDR1 and CDR2: SGHTA, FQGNSA. The CDR3 is 13 residues long. Amplification targeted the TCR beta CDR3 regions, with RNA transcripts as the source material. HTBI-primed RT-PCR formed the first round, and a multiplex PCR formed the second. TCRdb fed the multiplex PCR reads into MiXCR, producing one record per CDR3 protein. The sample includes 360,000 or so distinct CDR3 sequences, approximately 20% of them seen just once. The chain combines TRBV7-2 with TRBJ2-5, with a tentative D call TRBD2 (5 bases). The sequence came from a woman under 30 with Graves' ophthalmopathy. The sequencing input was peripheral blood. CDR3 DNA: TGTGCCAGCAGCACACCCCAAGAGGGTTCCCTGGACTTC. Protein sequence: CASSTPQEGSLDF.